This T cell receptor (beta chain) was identified during a study of blood T cells in healthy people across ages. With a J-beta primer mix and a sample-barcoded 5' primer, a second PCR ran about 7 to 11 cycles. One entry per CDR3 protein, called by TCRdb with MiXCR from the 5' RACE reads. The table lists 750,000 to 850,000 distinct CDR3 sequences, just under 25% of them singletons, with roughly 3.5% in the top ten. CDR3 length: 13 residues. The V gene's germline CDR1 is SQVTM and CDR2 ANQGSEA. The V and J ends lost 4 bases and 1 base respectively, with 10 bases between them. Only a few counts were recorded for this clonotype. Separately, the same data were catalogued under a study of T cells of mothers and their children.

V is TRBV29-1 and J is TRBJ1-1, with D uncertain. The source is a boy younger than 18 in good health. The sequencing input was blood. Here the CDR3 DNA reads TGCAGCGTTGCATCAGGCGGGAACACTGAAGCTTTCTTT. As protein: CSVASGGNTEAFF.